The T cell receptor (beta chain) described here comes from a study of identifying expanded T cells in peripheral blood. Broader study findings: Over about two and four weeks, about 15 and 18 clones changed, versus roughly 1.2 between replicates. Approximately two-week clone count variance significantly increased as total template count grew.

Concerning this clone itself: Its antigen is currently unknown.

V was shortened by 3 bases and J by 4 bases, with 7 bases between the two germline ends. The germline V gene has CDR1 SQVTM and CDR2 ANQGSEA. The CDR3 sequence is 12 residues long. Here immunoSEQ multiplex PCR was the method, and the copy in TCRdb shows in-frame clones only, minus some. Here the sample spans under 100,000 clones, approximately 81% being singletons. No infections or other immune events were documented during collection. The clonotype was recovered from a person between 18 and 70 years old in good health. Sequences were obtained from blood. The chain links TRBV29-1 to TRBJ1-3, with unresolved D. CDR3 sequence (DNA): TGCAGCGTTGAGTTACAGGGAAACACCATATATTTT. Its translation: CSVELQGNTIYF. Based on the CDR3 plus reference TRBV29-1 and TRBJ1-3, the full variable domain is SAVISQKPSRDICQRGTSLTIQCQVDSQVTMMFWYRQQPGQSLTLIATANQGSEATYESGFVIDKFPISRPNLTFSTLTVSNMSPEDSSIYLCSVELQGNTIYFGEGSWLTVV.